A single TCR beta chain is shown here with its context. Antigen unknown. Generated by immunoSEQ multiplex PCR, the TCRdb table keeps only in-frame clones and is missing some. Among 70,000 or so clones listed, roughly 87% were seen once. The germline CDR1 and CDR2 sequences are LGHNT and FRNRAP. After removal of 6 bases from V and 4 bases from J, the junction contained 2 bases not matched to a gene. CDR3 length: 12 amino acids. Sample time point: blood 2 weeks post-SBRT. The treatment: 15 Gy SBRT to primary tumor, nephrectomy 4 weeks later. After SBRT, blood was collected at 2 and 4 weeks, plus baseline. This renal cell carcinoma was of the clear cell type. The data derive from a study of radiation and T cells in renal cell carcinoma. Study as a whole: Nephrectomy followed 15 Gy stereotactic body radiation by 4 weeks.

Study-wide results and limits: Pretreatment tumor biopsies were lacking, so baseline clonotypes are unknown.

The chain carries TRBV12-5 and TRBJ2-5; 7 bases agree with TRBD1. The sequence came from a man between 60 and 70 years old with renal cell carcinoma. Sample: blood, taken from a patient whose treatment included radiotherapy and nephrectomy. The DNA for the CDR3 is TGTGCTAGTGGATGGGACAGAGAGACCCAGTACTTC. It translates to CASGWDRETQYF. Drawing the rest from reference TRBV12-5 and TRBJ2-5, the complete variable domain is DARVTQTPRHKVTEMGQEVTMRCQPILGHNTVFWYRQTMMQGLELLAYFRNRAPLDDSGMPKDRFSAEMPDATLATLKIQPSEPRDSAVYFCASGWDRETQYFGPGTRLLVL.